The next 17 T cell receptor beta chains were all read from a single sample in a study of blood T cell repertoires in COVID-19. This table comes from immunoSEQ multiplex PCR, and its TCRdb copy is limited to in-frame clones, with some not included. The data contain approximately 150,000 clones, 70% to 90% of them singletons. Sequences were obtained from peripheral blood. Receptor source: a human donor in a cohort sampled during active COVID-19.

The table lists this clone with a count of one. The chain couples TRBV11-2 to TRBJ2-7; 12 positions match TRBD2. The CDR3 sequence is 17 residues long. The V segment lost 5 bases and the J segment 3 bases; nucleotides outside the gene matches: 11. CDR1 SGHAT and CDR2 FQNNGV come from the germline V gene. The CDR3 spells CASSPLTSGGPIYEQYF. The CDR3 DNA reads as TGTGCCAGCAGCCCCCTGACTAGCGGGGGCCCCATCTACGAGCAGTACTTC.

The V gene is TRBV7-8, the J gene TRBJ1-4; TRBD1 is a possible D gene (6 bases). The CDR3 consists of 15 residues. Germline V lookup: CDR1 SGHVS, CDR2 FQNEAQ. The V end was cut by 5 bases, the J end by 3 bases, with 13 bases between. CDR3 region: CASSPHREPNEKLFF. Here the CDR3 DNA reads TGTGCCAGCAGCCCGCACAGGGAACCTAATGAAAAACTGTTTTTT.

This chain joins TRBV20-1 and TRBJ2-3, with 7 bases matching TRBD2. V lost 3 bases and J lost 3; bases outside the gene matches: 6. CDR1 and CDR2 (germline): DFQATT, SNEGSKA (reference sequence). The CDR3 consists of 14 residues. The CDR3 bases are TGCAGTGCTAGTGGGGGGGTGGGTACAGATACGCAGTATTTT. Protein: CSASGGVGTDTQYF.

The rearrangement uses TRBV10-3 and TRBJ1-2; D unclear. The length of the CDR3 is 13 residues. The V gene lost 1 base and the J gene lost 8 bases, with 11 bases spanning the gap. Germline V gene lookup returns CDR1 ENHRY and CDR2 SYGVKD. The CDR3 is CAISEYGIRGYTF. The CDR3 nucleotides read TGTGCCATCAGTGAGTACGGGATTAGGGGCTACACCTTC.

This clone was detected once. The chain recombines TRBV12-3 or TRBV12-4 with TRBJ2-1; D unresolved. V gave up 6 bases and J gave up 4 bases, with 7 bases separating them. CDR3 size: 12 residues. CDR3 coding DNA: TGTGCCAGCAGCAAGAGTTACAATGAGCAGTTCTTC. It specifies CASSKSYNEQFF.

This clone occurred once. The chain recombines TRBV6-5 with TRBJ1-2; TRBD1 agrees at 8 bases. The germline V gene has CDR1 MNHEY and CDR2 SVGAGI. With V trimmed by 9 bases and J by 5 bases, 8 bases remained unmatched. This CDR3 has 13 residues. The CDR3: CASKRQGWYGYTF. In DNA, the CDR3 is TGTGCCAGTAAAAGACAGGGGTGGTATGGCTACACCTTC.

This clone was recorded once. The V call is TRBV5-8, the J call TRBJ2-4; D might be TRBD1 (5 bases). V was shortened by 4 bases and J by 2 bases, with 16 bases between the two germline ends. From germline, CDR1 is SGHTS and CDR2 YDEGEE. The CDR3 loop spans 16 amino acids. The CDR3 bases are TGTGCCAGCAGCCTATCTTGGTGGGGCCCCAAAAACATTCAGTACTTC. Translated, it gives CASSLSWWGPKNIQYF.

This clone was recorded once. The chain employs TRBV5-1 and TRBJ1-5; D call uncertain. The ends were cut back, 5 bases at V and 2 bases at J, with 11 bases in the middle. This CDR3 contains 14 residues. Germline assignment: CDR1 SGHRS and CDR2 YFSETQ. The CDR3 protein is CASRVREGNQPQHF. In nucleotides, the CDR3 is TGCGCCAGCAGAGTGAGGGAAGGCAATCAGCCCCAGCATTTT.

The chain uses TRBV6-6 and TRBJ2-5; 12 nucleotides match TRBD2. CDR1 is MNHNY, CDR2 SVGAGI, per germline (reference sequence). Trimming took 2 bases from V and 2 from J; bases not matched to a gene: 3. This CDR3 comprises 16 residues. The CDR3: CASSYPSGGGQETQYF. DNA for the CDR3: TGTGCCAGCAGTTACCCTAGCGGGGGGGGGCAAGAGACCCAGTACTTC.

This chain uses TRBV10-3 with TRBJ1-6; 8 nucleotides match TRBD1. After removal of 6 bases from V and 3 bases from J, the junction contained 7 bases not matched to a gene. The CDR3 runs to 16 residues. CDR1 ENHRY and CDR2 SYGVKD come from the germline V gene. Here the CDR3 reads CAIRPDRENYNSPLHF. CDR3 nucleotides: TGTGCCATCAGACCGGACAGGGAGAACTATAATTCACCCCTCCACTTT.

This clone came up a few times. V is TRBV19 and J is TRBJ1-6; TRBD1 aligns across 7 bases. Trimming at V came to 6 bases and at J to 10 bases, leaving 6 bases not matched to a gene. CDR1 LNHDA and CDR2 SQIVND come from the germline V gene (reference sequence). CDR3 length: 13 residues. Here the CDR3 reads CASSVGTVSPLHF. CDR3 DNA sequence: TGTGCCAGTAGCGTCGGGACAGTGTCACCCCTCCACTTT. The entire variable domain, with the rest obtained from reference TRBV19 and TRBJ1-6, is as follows: DGGITQSPKYLFRKEGQNVTLSCEQNLNHDAMYWYRQDPGQGLRLIYYSQIVNDFQKGDIAEGYSVSREKKESFPLTVTSAQKNPTAFYLCASSVGTVSPLHFGNGTRLTVT.

Comments on this clone: A read error may account for a junction end that differs from germline. In DNA, the CDR3 is TGTGCTAGCAGCCCTGCGGGGGCCGGGGAGCTGTTTTTT. Protein sequence: CASSPAGAGELFF. The rearrangement links TRBV7-7 to TRBJ2-2; the match to TRBD2 covers 7 bases. Germline V lookup: CDR1 SSHAT, CDR2 FNYEAQ (reference sequence). There are 13 residues in the CDR3.

This chain uses TRBV6-6 with TRBJ1-4; 8 nucleotides align to TRBD1. With 4 bases clipped from V and 4 bases from J, the junction kept 5 bases outside the gene matches. Germline loops: CDR1 MNHNY, CDR2 SVGAGI (reference sequence). The CDR3 is made up of 15 amino acids. Here the CDR3 reads CASSFGTGNNEKLFF. The DNA for the CDR3 is TGTGCCAGCAGTTTCGGGACAGGCAATAATGAAAAACTGTTTTTT.

The chain employs TRBV19 and TRBJ1-1; tentative D call: TRBD1 (5 bases). Germline-derived CDR1 and CDR2 are LNHDA and SQIVND (reference sequence). This CDR3 has 15 amino acids. Trimming took off 7 bases at V and 1 base at J, with 16 bases between the two ends. The CDR3 protein is CASTPRPGWNTEAFF. The CDR3 region has the DNA TGTGCCAGTACCCCCCGGCCAGGGTGGAACACTGAAGCTTTCTTT.

The genes are TRBV6-2 or TRBV6-3 and TRBJ2-5, with D possibly being TRBD1 (6 bases). This CDR3 comprises 14 residues. Between the trimmed V and J ends, which lost 2 bases and 7 bases, there was a span of 14 bases. Germline-derived CDR1 and CDR2 are MNHEY and SVGEGT. The CDR3 loop is CASSYRGSVGTQYF. The CDR3 bases are TGTGCCAGCAGTTACAGGGGGTCAGTCGGGACCCAGTACTTC.

V gene TRBV7-2 combines with J gene TRBJ2-5, with D maybe TRBD2 (6 bases). V was pared by 3 bases and J by 5 bases, with 13 bases between. The CDR3 sequence is 14 residues long. Germline loops: CDR1 SGHTA, CDR2 FQGNSA. The CDR3 nucleotides are TGTGCCAGCAGCTTCCGGGGGACCAAGGAGACCCAGTACTTC. Residues: CASSFRGTKETQYF.

Only one count was recorded for this clone. The rearrangement links TRBV11-3 to TRBJ2-5; D gene uncertain. The CDR3 is 13 amino acids. Germline-derived CDR1 and CDR2 are SGHNT and YENEEA. Trimming left V 5 bases short and J 1 base short, with 8 bases between. The CDR3 region has the DNA TGTGCCAGCAGCGGGCAGTTCCAAGAGACCCAGTACTTC. Translated: CASSGQFQETQYF.